A single sample gave rise to the 31 T cell receptor beta chains below, sequenced in a study of blood T cell repertoires in COVID-19. Measured with immunoSEQ multiplex PCR; TCRdb has only the in-frame clones, and not every one. The repertoire holds around 310,000 clones, with about nine tenths as singletons. Sequencing used PBMCs or T cells enriched from blood (not recorded which). These receptors all stem from a woman between 40 and 55 years old who had recovered from COVID-19.

V and J are TRBV27 and TRBJ2-7; perhaps TRBD1 as D (5 bases). This CDR3 is built from 14 residues. V dropped 5 bases and J dropped 3 bases, with 14 bases sitting between them. Germline loops: CDR1 MNHEY, CDR2 SMNVEV (reference sequence). The CDR3 loop reads CASSLRGAVYEQYF. In DNA form, the CDR3 reads TGTGCCAGCAGTCTTAGGGGCGCAGTCTACGAGCAGTACTTC.

This clone was seen once. The chain combines TRBV21-1 with TRBJ2-3; the table assigns TRBD2, which was not confirmed against the DNA. TRBV21-1 is an annotated pseudogene. The CDR3 is made up of 14 amino acids. CDR3 nucleotides: TGTGCCAGCAGCAAATGCGGACTAGCGCGCACGCAGTATTTT. Protein sequence: CASSKCGLARTQYF.

The rearrangement joins TRBV7-9 to TRBJ1-1; 8 nucleotides line up with TRBD1. The CDR3 has 15 residues. In germline, CDR1 is SEHNR, CDR2 FQNEAQ (reference sequence). Trimming took 3 bases from V and 2 from J; bases not matched to a gene: 5. DNA of the CDR3: TGTGCCAGCAGCTTCCAGGGGGCGATTAACACTGAAGCTTTCTTT. It codes for CASSFQGAINTEAFF.

The chain recombines TRBV23-1 with TRBJ2-1; TRBD2 is a possible D gene (6 bases). TRBV23-1 is an ORF, and what it does is uncertain. CDR3 length: 15 residues. The V end lost 8 bases, the J end lost 8 bases, and 22 bases lay between the germline ends. This CDR3 is CASGETTRDRDEQFF. CDR3 bases: TGCGCCAGCGGCGAGACGACTAGGGATAGAGATGAGCAGTTCTTC.

The rearrangement links TRBV15 to TRBJ2-2; 8 bases agree with TRBD2. J gave up 0 bases and V 1 base, and 4 bases lay outside the gene matches. Germline CDR1 reads LNHNV; CDR2 reads YYDKDF (reference sequence). The CDR3 consists of 17 residues. The CDR3 DNA is TGTGCCACCAGCAGAGCGGTAGCGGGGACGAACACCGGGGAGCTGTTTTTT. Protein: CATSRAVAGTNTGELFF.

This sequence joins TRBV18 and TRBJ2-7; 10 bases agree with TRBD1. The CDR3 loop spans 17 amino acids. Germline lookup yields CDR1 KGHSH and CDR2 LQKENI. Losses at the gene ends were 3 bases for V and 3 bases for J; bases not matched to a gene: 11. The CDR3 sequence is CASSPTGGAQPNYEQYF. The CDR3 DNA sequence: TGTGCCAGCTCACCGACAGGGGGCGCGCAACCCAACTACGAGCAGTACTTC.

The rearrangement joins TRBV10-3 to TRBJ2-6; 9 nucleotides align to TRBD1. The J segment lost 0 bases and the V segment lost 11 bases, leaving 8 bases of the junction unmatched. The CDR3 is 16 residues long. From germline, CDR1 is ENHRY and CDR2 SYGVKD. For the CDR3, the DNA is TGTGCCGTTCCGGGACAGGGCAACTCTGGGGCCAACGTCCTGACTTTC. This encodes CAVPGQGNSGANVLTF.

This clone was detected only once. The rearrangement uses TRBV6-2 or TRBV6-3 and TRBJ1-1; D is uncertain. CDR1 is MNHEY, CDR2 SVGEGT, per germline. The V end was cut by 6 bases, the J end by 8 bases, with 16 bases between. The CDR3 runs 13 residues. CDR3 coding DNA: TGTGCCAGCAGCACGGGTCCAGCGATAGAAGCTTTCTTT. Translating it yields CASSTGPAIEAFF.

This clone was seen only once. The rearrangement uses TRBV27 and TRBJ2-7, with a weak D call TRBD1 (5 bases). This CDR3 spans 13 amino acids. The germline V gene encodes CDR1 MNHEY and CDR2 SMNVEV (reference sequence). Trimming cost V 5 bases and J 5 bases, with 13 bases left between them. In nucleotides, the CDR3 is TGTGCCAGCAGTCCTACAGGTTTCGACGAGCAGTACTTC. It codes for CASSPTGFDEQYF.

CDR3 loop: CASSYSRQGAGEAFF. For the CDR3, the DNA is TGTGCCAGCAGTTACTCCCGACAGGGGGCCGGTGAAGCTTTCTTT. The V call is TRBV6-6, the J call TRBJ1-1, with TRBD1 matching 10 bases. The CDR3 has 15 amino acids. Germline trimming cut 0 bases from V and 7 bases from J; bases unmatched to any gene: 5. CDR1 and CDR2 from the germline V gene are MNHNY and SVGAGI (reference sequence).

CDR3 protein: CSVAGLAGGRDEQYF. CDR3 in DNA: TGCAGCGTCGCGGGACTAGCGGGAGGCAGGGACGAGCAGTACTTC. The chain has TRBV29-1 and TRBJ2-7; 15 bases line up with TRBD2. J was trimmed by 5 bases and V by 6 bases; bases with no gene match: 8. From germline, CDR1 is SQVTM and CDR2 ANQGSEA. The CDR3 consists of 15 residues.

V usage is TRBV3-1 (or the pseudogene TRBV3-2) and J usage is TRBJ2-1; TRBD2 aligns across 10 bases. Looked up from germline, CDR1 is LGHDT and CDR2 is YNNKEL (reference sequence). The V gene end was trimmed by 8 bases and the J gene end by 2 bases; junction bases not matched to a gene: 6. CDR3 length: 15 residues. CDR3 coding DNA: TGTGCCAGCTGGATTAGCGGGAGGACCTACAATGAGCAGTTCTTC. This encodes CASWISGRTYNEQFF.

This sequence joins TRBV29-1 and TRBJ1-2; TRBD1 agrees at 9 bases. V was pared by 6 bases and J by 2 bases, with 7 bases of the junction left unmatched. This CDR3 region has 14 residues. CDR1 is SQVTM and CDR2 is ANQGSEA in the germline V gene. The CDR3 reads CSVPTGTGNYGYTF. The CDR3 DNA is TGCAGCGTGCCCACCGGGACAGGGAACTATGGCTACACCTTC.

The genes are TRBV7-9 and TRBJ2-7; 9 bases agree with TRBD1. Per germline, CDR1 SEHNR and CDR2 FQNEAQ (reference sequence). Trimming at V came to 5 bases and at J to 1 base, leaving 9 bases not matched to a gene. The length of the CDR3 is 16 residues. CDR3 sequence (DNA): TGTGCCAGCAGCCCCGTGACAGGGGGATATTCCTACGAGCAGTACTTC. Protein: CASSPVTGGYSYEQYF.

The rearrangement links TRBV9 to TRBJ2-5; 8 nucleotides match TRBD1. The CDR3 is made up of 14 amino acids. Trimming at V came to 2 bases and at J to 2 bases, leaving 2 bases not matched to a gene. CDR1 and CDR2 (germline): SGDLS, YYNGEE. The CDR3 spells CASSVGTGQETQYF. The CDR3 nucleotides read TGTGCCAGCAGCGTGGGGACAGGACAAGAGACCCAGTACTTC.

The chain has TRBV10-3 and TRBJ1-6; unclear D gene. The germline gives CDR1 ENHRY, CDR2 SYGVKD. Between the trimmed V and J ends, which lost 6 bases and 5 bases, there was a span of 11 bases. The CDR3 is made up of 14 amino acids. CDR3 DNA sequence: TGTGCCATCAGCCTTGGGAGGGATAATTCACCCCTCCACTTT. This codes for CAISLGRDNSPLHF.

V is TRBV24-1 and J is TRBJ2-3; 8 nucleotides line up with TRBD2. Germline trimming cut 1 base from V and 0 bases from J; bases unmatched to any gene: 2. This CDR3 region has 16 residues. The germline CDR1 and CDR2 sequences are KGHDR and SFDVKD. In DNA, the CDR3 is TGTGCCACCAGTGATTTCCAGCGGGGGAGCACAGATACGCAGTATTTT. As protein: CATSDFQRGSTDTQYF.

This chain links TRBV5-1 with TRBJ1-4, with D possibly matching TRBD1 (6 bases). V was clipped by 2 bases and J by 3 bases, with 8 bases between them. The CDR3 has 14 amino acids. The germline V gene has CDR1 SGHRS and CDR2 YFSETQ. The CDR3 spells CASSLGQSNEKLFF. DNA of the CDR3: TGCGCCAGCAGCTTAGGACAGTCTAATGAAAAACTGTTTTTT. The full variable domain, its missing parts supplied by reference TRBV5-1 and TRBJ1-4, is KAGVTQTPRYLIKTRGQQVTLSCSPISGHRSVSWYQQTPGQGLQFLFEYFSETQRNKGNFPGRFSGRQFSNSRSEMNVSTLELGDSALYLCASSLGQSNEKLFFGSGTQLSVL.

The J gene is TRBJ2-1, the V gene TRBV30; possibly TRBD2 for D (5 bases). The CDR3 runs to 12 residues. Germline lookup yields CDR1 GTSNPN and CDR2 SVGIG (reference sequence). Trimming stripped 4 bases from V and 10 bases from J, with 14 bases between. The CDR3 sequence is CAWTHTRLEQFF. DNA for the CDR3: TGTGCCTGGACTCATACTAGACTGGAGCAGTTCTTC.

A word on this clone: At one end the junction does not follow the germline gene, possibly because of a read error. Other DNA sequences of this sample code for an identical CDR3. The CDR3 DNA follows: TGCAGCGTTTCTACTAGCCCCGGGGAACTGTTTTTT. Its translation is CSVSTSPGELFF. The chain uses TRBV29-1 and TRBJ2-2, with TRBD2 as a possible D gene (6 bases). This CDR3 comprises 12 residues. CDR1 SQVTM and CDR2 ANQGSEA come from the germline V gene.

The V call is TRBV5-1, the J call TRBJ1-4; D uncertain. V was clipped by 6 bases and J by 6 bases, with 18 bases between them. The germline gives CDR1 SGHRS, CDR2 YFSETQ. The CDR3 is 15 residues long. This CDR3 reads CASTSQPGRYEKLFF. For the CDR3, the DNA is TGCGCCAGCACATCCCAGCCCGGCAGGTATGAAAAACTGTTTTTT.

CDR3 DNA sequence: TGTGCCAGCAGCTTAGGGCCGTCCTCTGGAAACACCATATATTTT. The encoded protein is CASSLGPSSGNTIYF. The chain uses TRBV7-6 and TRBJ1-3; D not resolved. CDR3 length equals 15 residues. Germline CDR1 is SGHVS and CDR2 is FNYEAQ. The V end lost 1 base, the J end lost 0 bases, and 7 bases lay between the germline ends.

The chain has TRBV6-2 or TRBV6-3 and TRBJ1-5, with 10 bases identical to TRBD1. In germline, CDR1 is MNHEY, CDR2 SVGEGT. The ends lost 2 bases at V and 6 bases at J; junction bases unmatched: 4. The CDR3 has 15 residues. CDR3 bases: TGTGCCAGCAGTTACGTGGACAGGGGGGTTCAGCCCCAGCATTTT. It translates to CASSYVDRGVQPQHF.

With regard to this clone: The sample has other DNA sequences that encode this CDR3 too. The J gene is TRBJ2-1, the V gene TRBV9; TRBD2 is a possible D gene (5 bases). The V and J ends lost 0 bases and 7 bases respectively, with 11 bases between them. Germline assignment: CDR1 SGDLS and CDR2 YYNGEE. This CDR3 is built from 14 residues. The CDR3 is CASSVGLGGNEQFF. The CDR3 DNA reads as TGTGCCAGCAGCGTAGGGCTAGGAGGAAATGAGCAGTTCTTC. Combining the CDR3 with reference TRBV9 and TRBJ2-1 gives the whole variable domain DSGVTQTPKHLITATGQRVTLRCSPRSGDLSVYWYQQSLDQGLQFLIQYYNGEERAKGNILERFSAQQFPDLHSELNLSSLELGDSALYFCASSVGLGGNEQFFGPGTRLTVL.

In its sample, this clone was seen once. This chain uses TRBV19 with TRBJ2-5; TRBD2 aligns across 14 bases. The germline CDR1 and CDR2 sequences are LNHDA and SQIVND (reference sequence). After removal of 1 base from V and 5 bases from J, the junction contained 0 bases not matched to a gene. The CDR3 consists of 15 residues. The CDR3 loop reads CASSIGTSGRETQYF. The CDR3 coding sequence is TGTGCCAGTAGTATAGGGACTAGCGGGAGGGAGACCCAGTACTTC.

CDR3 sequence: CASTRTGMNYGYTF. The CDR3 bases are TGTGCCAGTACCAGGACAGGGATGAACTATGGCTACACCTTC. J is TRBJ1-2 and V is TRBV19, with 8 nucleotides matching TRBD1. CDR3 size: 14 residues. Germline CDR1 is LNHDA and CDR2 is SQIVND (reference sequence). J gave up 2 bases and V 7 bases, and 6 bases lay outside the gene matches.

The V call is TRBV4-3, the J call TRBJ2-7, with 8 bases fitting TRBD2. J was trimmed by 2 bases and V by 7 bases; bases with no gene match: 1. This CDR3 is built from 12 residues. Germline V gene sequence: CDR1 LGHNA, CDR2 YSLEER. The CDR3 here is CASIAGTYEQYF. In nucleotides, the CDR3 is TGCGCCAGCATAGCGGGAACCTACGAGCAGTACTTC.

The rearrangement links TRBV7-9 to TRBJ2-3, with TRBD2 matching over 8 bases. CDR1 and CDR2 (germline): SEHNR, FQNEAQ (reference sequence). The CDR3 sequence is 16 residues long. J was trimmed by 4 bases and V by 4 bases; bases with no gene match: 10. The CDR3 nucleotides read TGTGCCAGCAGCTCGAGGAGCGGGAGTCGGGCAGATACGCAGTATTTT. Protein sequence: CASSSRSGSRADTQYF.

This rearrangement joins TRBV30 to TRBJ1-5, with TRBD1 as a possible D gene (5 bases). Germline V gene lookup returns CDR1 GTSNPN and CDR2 SVGIG (reference sequence). Trimming shortened V by 2 bases and J by 0 bases, and 11 bases separated the two germline ends. The CDR3 runs 15 residues. The CDR3 spells CAWSLPGYSNQPQHF. The CDR3 DNA is TGTGCCTGGAGTCTCCCAGGGTATAGCAATCAGCCCCAGCATTTT.

The chain combines TRBV19 with TRBJ2-1; D may be TRBD2 (5 bases). V was clipped by 5 bases and J by 1 base, with 9 bases between them. CDR3 length: 14 amino acids. Germline V gene sequence: CDR1 LNHDA, CDR2 SQIVND (reference sequence). CDR3 residues: CASSVTGSYNEQFF. DNA of the CDR3: TGTGCCAGTAGTGTGACGGGATCCTACAATGAGCAGTTCTTC.

The CDR3 loop is CASSFTQGIEAFF. CDR3 sequence (DNA): TGTGCCAGCAGCTTTACCCAGGGGATCGAAGCTTTCTTT. The chain has TRBV7-9 and TRBJ1-1, with D tentatively TRBD1 (6 bases). The CDR3 spans 13 residues. Germline assignment: CDR1 SEHNR and CDR2 FQNEAQ (reference sequence). V dropped 3 bases and J dropped 8 bases, with 13 bases sitting between them.